The present entry profiles one TCR beta chain with its context. Its antigen is as yet unknown. This entry is derived from a study of beta chain features in type 1 diabetes. The CDR3 covers 13 residues. CDR1 is MNHNS, CDR2 SASEGT, per germline. The V gene lost 7 bases and the J gene lost 3 bases, with 12 bases spanning the gap. Broader study findings: TCRB CDR3s were moderately but significantly shorter in Type 1 diabetes patients in all four CD4+ subsets.

Isolation of CD4+ naive, central memory, regulatory and stem cell-like memory cells was achieved by sorting via CD45RO/CCR7/CD25/CD127/CD95/CD27. Reverse transcription of all isolated RNA meant that expressed TCRB transcripts were sequenced. The method was immunoSEQ multiplex PCR; TCRdb's version includes in-frame clones alone and lacks a portion of them. The repertoire includes roughly 300,000 clones, roughly an eighth of them detected once, and roughly 0.018% sits in the top ten. Sequenced input: naive CD4+ T cells from blood. The V call is TRBV6-1, the J call TRBJ1-2; D call uncertain. The sequence was obtained from a man in his thirties or forties with type 1 diabetes. This chain's CDR3 is CASMLAVYYGYTF. CDR3 in DNA: TGTGCCAGCATGCTGGCAGTTTACTATGGCTACACCTTC.